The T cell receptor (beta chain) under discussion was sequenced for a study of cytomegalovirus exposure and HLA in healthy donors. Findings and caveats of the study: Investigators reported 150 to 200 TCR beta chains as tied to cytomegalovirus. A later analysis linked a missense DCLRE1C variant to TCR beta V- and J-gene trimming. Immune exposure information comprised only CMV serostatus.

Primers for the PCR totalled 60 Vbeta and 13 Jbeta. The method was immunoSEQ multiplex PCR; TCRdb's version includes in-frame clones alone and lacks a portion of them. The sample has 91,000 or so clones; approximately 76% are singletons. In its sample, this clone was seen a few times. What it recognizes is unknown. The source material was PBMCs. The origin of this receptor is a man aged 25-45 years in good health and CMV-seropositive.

CDR3 in DNA: TGTGCCAGCAGACTAACTAGCGGGAGAGAAAACGAGCAGTACTTC. As protein: CASRLTSGRENEQYF. This chain uses TRBV28 with TRBJ2-7; 11 positions match TRBD2. There are 15 residues in the CDR3. CDR1 is MDHEN, CDR2 SYDVKM, per germline. Trimming at V came to 6 bases and at J to 5 bases, leaving 9 bases not matched to a gene.